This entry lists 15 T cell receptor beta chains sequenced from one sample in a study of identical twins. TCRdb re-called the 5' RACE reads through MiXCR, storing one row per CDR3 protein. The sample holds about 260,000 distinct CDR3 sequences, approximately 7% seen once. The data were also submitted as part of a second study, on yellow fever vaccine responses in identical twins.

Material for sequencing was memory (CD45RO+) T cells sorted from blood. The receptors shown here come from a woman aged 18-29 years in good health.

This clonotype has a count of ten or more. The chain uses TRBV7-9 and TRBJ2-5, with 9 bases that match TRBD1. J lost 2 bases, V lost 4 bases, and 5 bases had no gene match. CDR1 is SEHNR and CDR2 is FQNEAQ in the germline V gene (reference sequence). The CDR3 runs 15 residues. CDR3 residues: CASSSRDREQETQYF. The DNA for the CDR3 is TGTGCCAGCAGCTCGCGGGACAGGGAACAAGAGACCCAGTACTTC. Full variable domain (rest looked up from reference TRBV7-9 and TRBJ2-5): DTGVSQNPRHKITKRGQNVTFRCDPISEHNRLYWYRQTLGQGPEFLTYFQNEAQLEKSRLLSDRFSAERPKGSFSTLEIQRTEQGDSAMYLCASSSRDREQETQYFGPGTRLLVL.

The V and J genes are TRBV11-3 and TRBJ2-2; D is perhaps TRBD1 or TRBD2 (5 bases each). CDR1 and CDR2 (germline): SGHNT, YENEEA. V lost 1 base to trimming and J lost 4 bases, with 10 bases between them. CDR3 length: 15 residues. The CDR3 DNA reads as TGTGCCAGCAGCTTAGGCAGGGACCTCACCGGGGAGCTGTTTTTT. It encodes CASSLGRDLTGELFF.

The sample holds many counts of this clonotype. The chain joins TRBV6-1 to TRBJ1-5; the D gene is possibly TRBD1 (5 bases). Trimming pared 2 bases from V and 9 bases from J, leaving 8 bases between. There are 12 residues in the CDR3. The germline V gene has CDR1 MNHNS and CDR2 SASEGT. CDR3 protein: CASSETGRPQHF. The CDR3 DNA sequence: TGTGCCAGCAGTGAAACAGGTCGGCCCCAGCATTTT.

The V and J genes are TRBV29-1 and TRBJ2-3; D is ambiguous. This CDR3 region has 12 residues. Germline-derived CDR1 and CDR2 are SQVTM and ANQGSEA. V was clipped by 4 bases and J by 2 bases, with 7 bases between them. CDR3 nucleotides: TGCAGCGTTGGCACGAACACAGATACGCAGTATTTT. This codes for CSVGTNTDTQYF.

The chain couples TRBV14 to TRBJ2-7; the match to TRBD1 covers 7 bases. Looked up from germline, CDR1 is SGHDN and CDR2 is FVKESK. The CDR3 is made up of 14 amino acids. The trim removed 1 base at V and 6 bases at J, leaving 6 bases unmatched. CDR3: CASSQVVRGSEQYV. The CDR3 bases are TGTGCCAGCAGCCAAGTGGTCAGGGGGAGCGAGCAGTACGTC.

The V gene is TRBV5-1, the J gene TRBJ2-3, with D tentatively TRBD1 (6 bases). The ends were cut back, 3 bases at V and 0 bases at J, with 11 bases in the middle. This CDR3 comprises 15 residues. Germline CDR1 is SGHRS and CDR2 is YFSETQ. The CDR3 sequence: CASSSLTGSTDTQYF. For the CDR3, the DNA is TGCGCCAGCAGCTCCCTGACAGGCAGCACAGATACGCAGTATTTT.

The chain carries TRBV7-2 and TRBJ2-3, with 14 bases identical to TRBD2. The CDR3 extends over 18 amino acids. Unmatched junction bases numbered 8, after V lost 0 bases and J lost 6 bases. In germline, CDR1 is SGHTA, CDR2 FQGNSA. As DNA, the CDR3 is TGTGCCAGCAGCTTAGCGACTAGCGGGGGGGCCAGAGCGGATACGCAGTATTTT. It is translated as CASSLATSGGARADTQYF.

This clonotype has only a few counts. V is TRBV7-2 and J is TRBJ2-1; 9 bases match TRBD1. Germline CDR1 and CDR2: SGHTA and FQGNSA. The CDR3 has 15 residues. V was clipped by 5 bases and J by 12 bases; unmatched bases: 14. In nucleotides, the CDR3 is TGTGCCAGCAGCCGCCCCGGGACAGGGTCCCGGGGGCAGTTCTTC. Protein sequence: CASSRPGTGSRGQFF.

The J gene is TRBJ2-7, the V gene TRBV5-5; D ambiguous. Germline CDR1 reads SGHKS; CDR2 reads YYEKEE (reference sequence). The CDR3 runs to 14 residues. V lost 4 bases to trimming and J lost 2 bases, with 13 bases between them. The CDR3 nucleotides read TGTGCCAGCAGCGCGGCTTCCCACGCCTACGAGCAGTACTTC. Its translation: CASSAASHAYEQYF.

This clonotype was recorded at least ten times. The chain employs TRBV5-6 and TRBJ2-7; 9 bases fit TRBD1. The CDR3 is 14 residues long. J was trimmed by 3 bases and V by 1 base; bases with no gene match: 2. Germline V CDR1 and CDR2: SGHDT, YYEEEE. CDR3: CASSLQGQGYEQYF. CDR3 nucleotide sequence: TGTGCCAGCAGCTTGCAGGGACAGGGCTACGAGCAGTACTTC.

The CDR3 DNA reads TGTGCCAGCAGCCAGGGTCACACAGATACGCAGTATTTT. Amino acids: CASSQGHTDTQYF. The gene calls are TRBV14 and TRBJ2-3, with D unclear. Trimming shortened V by 3 bases and J by 2 bases, and 6 bases separated the two germline ends. Germline assignment: CDR1 SGHDN and CDR2 FVKESK. The CDR3 has 13 residues.

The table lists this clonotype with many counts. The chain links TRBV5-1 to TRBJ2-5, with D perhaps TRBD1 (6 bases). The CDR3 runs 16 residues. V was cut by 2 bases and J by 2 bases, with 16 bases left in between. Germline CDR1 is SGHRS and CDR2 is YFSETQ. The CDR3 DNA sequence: TGCGCCAGCAGCTTTATAAGGGGAACAGGGCAAGAGACCCAGTACTTC. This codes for CASSFIRGTGQETQYF.

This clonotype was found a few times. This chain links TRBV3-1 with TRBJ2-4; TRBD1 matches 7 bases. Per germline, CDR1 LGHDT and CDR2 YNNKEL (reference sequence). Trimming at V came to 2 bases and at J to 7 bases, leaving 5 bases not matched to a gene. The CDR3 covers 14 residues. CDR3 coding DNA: TGTGCCAGCAGCCAAAATACAGGGGTGAACATTCAGTACTTC. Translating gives CASSQNTGVNIQYF. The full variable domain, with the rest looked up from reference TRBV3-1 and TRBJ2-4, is DTAVSQTPKYLVTQMGNDKSIKCEQNLGHDTMYWYKQDSKKFLKIMFSYNNKELIINETVPNRFSPKSPDKAHLNLHINSLELGDSAVYFCASSQNTGVNIQYFGAGTRLSVL.

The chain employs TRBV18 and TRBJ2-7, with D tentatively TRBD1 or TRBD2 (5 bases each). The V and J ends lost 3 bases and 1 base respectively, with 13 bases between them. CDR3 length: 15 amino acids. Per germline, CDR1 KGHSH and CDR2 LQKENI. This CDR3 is CASSPPGWGSYEQYF. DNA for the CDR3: TGTGCCAGCTCACCGCCGGGGTGGGGGTCCTACGAGCAGTACTTC. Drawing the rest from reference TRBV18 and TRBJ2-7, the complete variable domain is NAGVMQNPRHLVRRRGQEARLRCSPMKGHSHVYWYRQLPEEGLKFMVYLQKENIIDESGMPKERFSAEFPKEGPSILRIQQVVRGDSAAYFCASSPPGWGSYEQYFGPGTRLTVT.

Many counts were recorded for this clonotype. This CDR3 is CASSQVAPGGGGYGYTF. The DNA for the CDR3 is TGTGCCAGCAGCCAAGTTGCTCCAGGGGGCGGAGGCTATGGCTACACCTTC. The chain is built from TRBV4-2 and TRBJ1-2, with 8 bases fitting TRBD1. The length of the CDR3 is 17 residues. V shed 1 base, J shed 4 bases, and the junction held 11 bases outside the gene matches. Per germline, CDR1 LGHNA and CDR2 YNFKEQ.